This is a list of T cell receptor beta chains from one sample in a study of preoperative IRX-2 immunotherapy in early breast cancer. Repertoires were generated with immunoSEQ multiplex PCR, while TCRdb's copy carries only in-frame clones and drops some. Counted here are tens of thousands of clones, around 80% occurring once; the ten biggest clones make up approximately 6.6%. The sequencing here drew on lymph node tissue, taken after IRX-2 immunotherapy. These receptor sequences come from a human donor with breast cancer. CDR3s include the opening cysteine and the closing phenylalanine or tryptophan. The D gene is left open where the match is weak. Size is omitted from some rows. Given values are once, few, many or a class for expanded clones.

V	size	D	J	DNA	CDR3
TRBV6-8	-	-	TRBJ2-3	TGTGCCAGCAGTTACGCGGCTAGCACAGATACGCAGTATTTT	CASSYAASTDTQYF
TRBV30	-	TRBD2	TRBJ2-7	TGTGCCTGGAGCCCGACTAGCGGGAGGGCCTACGAGCAGTACTTC	CAWSPTSGRAYEQYF
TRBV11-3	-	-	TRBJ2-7	TGTGCCAGCAGCCCATACAGGGAGTCCTACGAGCAGTACTTC	CASSPYRESYEQYF
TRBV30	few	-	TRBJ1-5	TGTGCCTGGAACAGGGACCGACAGCCCCAGCATTTT	CAWNRDRQPQHF
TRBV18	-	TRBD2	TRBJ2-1	TGTGCCAGCTCACCGGGACTAGCGGGAATGGAACAGTTCTTC	CASSPGLAGMEQFF
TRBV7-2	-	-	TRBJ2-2	TGTGCCAGCAGCTTATTCGAGGCCGGGGAGCTGTTTTTT	CASSLFEAGELFF
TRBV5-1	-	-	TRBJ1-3	TGCGCCAGCAGCGGCGGGACCTCTGGAAACACCATATATTTT	CASSGGTSGNTIYF
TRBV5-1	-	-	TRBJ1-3	TGCGCCAGCAGCCCGGAGGGGTACCGCTCTGGAAACACCATATATTTT	CASSPEGYRSGNTIYF
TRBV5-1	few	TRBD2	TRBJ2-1	TGCGCCAGCAGCTTGTTGGTAGCGGGAGTAAATGAGCAGTTCTTC	CASSLLVAGVNEQFF
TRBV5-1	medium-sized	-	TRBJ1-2	TGCGCCAGCAGCCCGTCTAGAGGCCTCTATGGCTACACCTTC	CASSPSRGLYGYTF
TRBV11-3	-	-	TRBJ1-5	TGTGCCAGCAGCCAAGCGGACCTGCGGAGTCAGCCCCAGCATTTT	CASSQADLRSQPQHF
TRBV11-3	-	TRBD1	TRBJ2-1	TGTGCCAGCAGCTCCACCGGGGGACAGGGTAGCTACAATGAGCAGTTCTTC	CASSSTGGQGSYNEQFF
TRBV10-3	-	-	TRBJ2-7	TGTGCCATCAGTGAGTCACTAACCGGGAGCTCCTACGAGCAGTACTTC	CAISESLTGSSYEQYF
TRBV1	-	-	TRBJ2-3	TGCGCCAGCAACATACAGGGGTCCGAAGATACGCAGTATTTT	CASNIQGSEDTQYF
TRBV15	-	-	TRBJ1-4	TGTGCCACCAGCCGTGACACGGACGGGAATGAAAAACTGTTTTTT	CATSRDTDGNEKLFF
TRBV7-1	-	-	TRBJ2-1	TGTGCCAGCAGCCCTCAAACGGGACTTAAAAACAATGAGCAGTTCTTC	CASSPQTGLKNNEQFF
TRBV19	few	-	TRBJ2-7	TGTGCCAGTAGTTACGGGAGCTCCTACGAGCAGTACTTC	CASSYGSSYEQYF
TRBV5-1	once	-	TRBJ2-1	TGCGCCAGCAGCTTGGGACTTATTTACAATGAGCAGTTCTTC	CASSLGLIYNEQFF
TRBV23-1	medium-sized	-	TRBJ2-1	TGCGCCAGCAGCTTGACCCCTTACAATGAGCAGTTCTTC	CASSLTPYNEQFF
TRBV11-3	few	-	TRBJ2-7	TGTGCCAGCAGCTTATCCAGGGGAAAGATAACCTACGAGCAGTACTTC	CASSLSRGKITYEQYF
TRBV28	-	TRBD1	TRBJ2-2	TGTGCCAGCAGGCTGGACAGGCCTAACACCGGGGAGCTGTTTTTT	CASRLDRPNTGELFF
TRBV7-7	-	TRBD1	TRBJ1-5	TGTGCCAGCAGCCGAAACAGGGGAGAGAGCAATCAGCCCCAGCATTTT	CASSRNRGESNQPQHF